The clone carrying this T cell receptor beta chain was found once. V lost 4 bases and J lost 5; bases outside the gene matches: 5. Germline CDR1 and CDR2: LGHDT and YNNKEL (reference sequence). CDR3 size: 15 residues. How the authors handled the data: By means of reference gene primer amplification, nucleated cell counts were estimated. The data were produced by immunoSEQ multiplex PCR, yet TCRdb's version contains in-frame clones alone and is incomplete. The V and J calls and clone size come from that table; D and trimming were worked out from the DNA. The data show 75,000 to 90,000 clones, 75% to 90% seen once. The data were obtained in a study of blood T cell repertoires in COVID-19. Study information: There were acute and convalescent COVID-19 samples, and they came from the United States, Italy and Spain. PBMCs, B-cell-depleted T cells, or T cells provided the cDNA or gDNA that made up the material.

What was sequenced was peripheral blood. The clonotype originates from a man aged 80 or over with acute or convalescent COVID-19. The chain is built from TRBV3-1 (or the pseudogene TRBV3-2) and TRBJ1-6; 7 nucleotides line up with TRBD1. The CDR3 region has the DNA TGTGCCAGCAGCCCCCGGGACAGTAATAATTCACCCCTCCACTTT. Protein sequence: CASSPRDSNNSPLHF.